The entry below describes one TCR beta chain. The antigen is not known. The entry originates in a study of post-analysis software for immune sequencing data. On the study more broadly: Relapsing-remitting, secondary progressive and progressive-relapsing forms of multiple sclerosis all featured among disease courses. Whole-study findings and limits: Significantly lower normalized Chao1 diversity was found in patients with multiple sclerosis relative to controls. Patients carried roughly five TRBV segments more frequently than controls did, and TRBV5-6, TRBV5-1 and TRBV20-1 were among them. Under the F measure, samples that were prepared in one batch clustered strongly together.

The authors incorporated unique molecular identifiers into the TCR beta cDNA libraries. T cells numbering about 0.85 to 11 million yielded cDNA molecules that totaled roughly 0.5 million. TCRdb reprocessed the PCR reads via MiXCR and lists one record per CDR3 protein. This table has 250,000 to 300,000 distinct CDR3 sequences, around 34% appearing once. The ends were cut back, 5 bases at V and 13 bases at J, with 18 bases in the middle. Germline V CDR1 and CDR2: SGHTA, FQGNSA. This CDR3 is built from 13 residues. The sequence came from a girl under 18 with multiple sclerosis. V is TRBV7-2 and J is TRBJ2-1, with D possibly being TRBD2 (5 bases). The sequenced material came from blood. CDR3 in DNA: TGTGCCAGCAGCCCCGAAGGCGGGCGACCCCAGTTCTTC. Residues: CASSPEGGRPQFF.